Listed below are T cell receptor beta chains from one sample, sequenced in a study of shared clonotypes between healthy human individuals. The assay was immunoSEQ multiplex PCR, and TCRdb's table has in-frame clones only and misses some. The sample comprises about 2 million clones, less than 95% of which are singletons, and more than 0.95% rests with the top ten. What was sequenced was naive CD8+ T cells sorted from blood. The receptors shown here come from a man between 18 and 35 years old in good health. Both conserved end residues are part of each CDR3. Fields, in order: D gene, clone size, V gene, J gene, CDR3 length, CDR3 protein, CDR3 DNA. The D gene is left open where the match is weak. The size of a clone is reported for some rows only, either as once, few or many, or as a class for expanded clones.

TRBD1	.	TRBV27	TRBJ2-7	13	CASSWDSDYEQYF	TGTGCCAGCAGTTGGGACAGCGACTACGAGCAGTACTTC
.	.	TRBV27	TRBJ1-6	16	CASSLTVPPYNSPLHF	TGTGCCAGCAGTTTAACAGTGCCTCCATATAATTCACCCCTCCACTTT
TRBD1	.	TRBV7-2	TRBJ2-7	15	CASSPTGTGGLEQYF	TGTGCCAGCAGCCCCACCGGGACAGGGGGCCTCGAGCAGTACTTC
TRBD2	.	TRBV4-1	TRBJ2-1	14	CASSQGGTSEEQFF	TGCGCCAGCAGCCAAGGTGGGACTAGTGAAGAGCAGTTCTTC
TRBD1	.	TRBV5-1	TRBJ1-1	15	CASRFQGAEDTEAFF	TGCGCCAGCAGATTTCAGGGGGCGGAGGACACTGAAGCTTTCTTT
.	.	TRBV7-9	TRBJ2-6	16	CASYPLGGSGANVLTF	TGTGCCAGCTACCCCCTGGGCGGCTCTGGGGCCAACGTCCTGACTTTC
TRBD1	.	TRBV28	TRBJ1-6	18	CASTFSGPGQGMWAPLHF	TGTGCCAGCACCTTCTCGGGACCGGGACAGGGAATGTGGGCACCCCTCCACTTT
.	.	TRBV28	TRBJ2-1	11	CASTPSGEQFF	TGTGCCAGCACCCCGTCGGGCGAGCAGTTCTTC
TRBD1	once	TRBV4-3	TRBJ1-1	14	CASSLDRGNTEAFF	TGCGCCAGCAGTTTGGACAGGGGCAACACTGAAGCTTTCTTT
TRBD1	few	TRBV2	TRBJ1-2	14	CASSDRQGTYGYTF	TGTGCCAGCAGTGATCGACAGGGGACCTATGGCTACACCTTC
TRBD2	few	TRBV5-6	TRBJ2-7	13	CASSWGGSYEQYF	TGTGCCAGCAGCTGGGGGGGTTCCTACGAGCAGTACTTC
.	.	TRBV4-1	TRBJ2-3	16	CASSQGWGLGTDTQYF	TGCGCCAGCAGCCAAGGATGGGGGTTGGGCACAGATACGCAGTATTTT
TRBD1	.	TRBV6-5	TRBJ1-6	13	CASSLQGYSPLHF	TGTGCCAGCAGCCTACAGGGGTACTCACCCCTCCACTTT
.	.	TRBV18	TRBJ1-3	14	CASSPGTFGNTIYF	TGTGCCAGCTCACCGGGGACATTTGGAAACACCATATATTTT
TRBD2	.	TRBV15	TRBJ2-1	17	CATSRDLVIAGESEQFF	TGTGCCACCAGCAGAGATTTAGTGATAGCGGGAGAGAGTGAGCAGTTCTTC